The clone carrying this TCR beta chain was recorded many times. The target antigen is unknown. The source of the sample is a study of neurological immune-mediated disorders. At the level of the study: The disease course was relapsing-remitting in approximately 31 and secondary progressive in about 8.5% of the roughly 34 multiple sclerosis patients. Study results and limitations: Private repertoires in all groups were suggested by the finding that expanded clones across subjects shared no CDR3 amino acid sequences.

The CDR3 loop spans 12 amino acids. Germline-derived CDR1 and CDR2 are SGHTA and FQGNSA. The V and J ends lost 5 bases and 5 bases respectively, with 6 bases between them. A single run covered 15-18 subjects with over 200 million TCR-beta sequences. From the 5' RACE reads, TCRdb called clonotypes with MiXCR, one entry per CDR3 protein. The data show over 35,000 distinct CDR3 sequences, with about 2.5% seen just once and 2% to 2.5% held by the top ten. This chain connects TRBV7-2 to TRBJ2-2; D call uncertain. What was sequenced was PBMCs. The source of this sequence is a man in his fifties or sixties with multiple sclerosis. CDR3 bases: TGTGCCAGCAGCCTCTGGACCGGGGAGCTGTTTTTT. This translates into CASSLWTGELFF.